This T cell receptor (beta chain) was identified in a study of siplizumab effects on memory and regulatory T cells. Profiling relied on immunoSEQ multiplex PCR, and the TCRdb table lists in-frame clones only, not all of them. The sample includes some 120,000 clones, about 95% seen only once; the top ten take around 1.5%. The V gene lost 2 bases and the J gene lost 5 bases, with 10 bases spanning the gap. Germline values: CDR1 SGHRS, CDR2 YFSETQ. This CDR3 region has 14 residues. Sequenced sample: non-Treg CD4+ T cells sorted from blood. This chain connects TRBV5-1 to TRBJ2-2, with D tentatively TRBD1 (5 bases). This clonotype was obtained from a human donor in good health. CDR3 region: CASSFGSGTGELFF. CDR3 nucleotide sequence: TGCGCCAGCAGCTTTGGATCAGGGACCGGGGAGCTGTTTTTT.